The next 8 T cell receptor beta chains were all read from a single sample in a study of T cell repertoires in cytomegalovirus infection. Each CDR3 protein is one row after TCRdb ran MiXCR on the reads. Of 500,000 or so distinct CDR3 sequences listed, 16% were seen once; the top ten hold 20% to 30%. Sequencing was done on a sample of CD8+ T cells from PBMCs. All receptors come from a human donor in good health (CMV status not recorded). Some clones in this sample may be carry-over from other donors' samples.

V and J are TRBV29-1 and TRBJ2-7; D unresolved. This CDR3 spans 12 amino acids. Germline CDR1 is SQVTM and CDR2 is ANQGSEA. The V end was cut by 4 bases, the J end by 5 bases, with 12 bases between. CDR3 in DNA: TGCAGCGTTGGTAGGGTGGGGAACGAGCAGTACTTC. This translates into CSVGRVGNEQYF.

This clonotype appeared a few times. The V call is TRBV11-2, the J call TRBJ2-1; TRBD1 or TRBD2 may be the D gene (5 bases each). This CDR3 region has 13 residues. Trimming pared 7 bases from V and 5 bases from J, leaving 12 bases between. Looked up from germline, CDR1 is SGHAT and CDR2 is FQNNGV. CDR3 coding DNA: TGTGCCAGCATTTGGGACCTGGACAATGAGCAGTTCTTC. Amino acid sequence: CASIWDLDNEQFF.

This clonotype was seen at least ten times. The chain has TRBV5-1 and TRBJ2-3; D ambiguous. The CDR3 loop spans 13 amino acids. V lost 0 bases to trimming and J lost 4 bases, with 6 bases between them. From germline, CDR1 is SGHRS and CDR2 YFSETQ. CDR3 region: CASSLGDADTQYF. The CDR3, as DNA: TGCGCCAGCAGCTTGGGCGACGCAGATACGCAGTATTTT.

This clonotype occurred many times. This chain links TRBV7-9 with TRBJ2-7; D unclear. This CDR3 has 13 residues. Germline V gene data show CDR1 as SEHNR and CDR2 as FQNEAQ (reference sequence). The V gene lost 0 bases and the J gene lost 0 bases, with 3 bases spanning the gap. The CDR3 loop reads CASSLAVSYEQYF. The CDR3 DNA is TGTGCCAGCAGCTTAGCTGTCTCCTACGAGCAGTACTTC.

At least ten counts were recorded for this clonotype. The J gene is TRBJ2-5, the V gene TRBV6-5; 7 bases agree with TRBD2. Germline V gene lookup returns CDR1 MNHEY and CDR2 SVGAGI. Germline trimming cut 7 bases from V and 1 base from J; bases unmatched to any gene: 6. CDR3 length: 14 amino acids. CDR3 sequence reads: CASKLAVVQETQYF. The CDR3 bases are TGTGCCAGCAAGCTAGCGGTCGTCCAAGAGACCCAGTACTTC.

This clonotype came up many times. The chain is built from TRBV7-9 and TRBJ2-3; the match to TRBD2 covers 8 bases. Germline CDR1 reads SEHNR; CDR2 reads FQNEAQ (reference sequence). The V gene end was trimmed by 5 bases and the J gene end by 3 bases; junction bases not matched to a gene: 7. CDR3 length: 15 amino acids. Here the CDR3 DNA reads TGTGCCAGCAGCCCTGGACTAGCAGAAACAGATACGCAGTATTTT. Amino acids: CASSPGLAETDTQYF.

This clonotype was counted between two and nine times. The rearrangement uses TRBV2 and TRBJ2-7, with D unclear. Trimming took 6 bases from V and 4 from J, leaving 10 bases between them. Per the germline V gene, CDR1 is SNHLY and CDR2 is FYNNEI. The CDR3 has 12 amino acids. CDR3 sequence: CASRESPYEQYF. The CDR3 DNA is TGTGCCAGCAGAGAATCGCCGTACGAGCAGTACTTC.

This rearrangement joins TRBV27 to TRBJ1-1; 7 bases are a match to TRBD1. V lost 4 bases, J lost 4 bases, and 6 bases stayed unmatched. Germline CDR1 and CDR2: MNHEY and SMNVEV (reference sequence). This CDR3 contains 14 residues. In DNA form, the CDR3 reads TGTGCCAGCAGTTCTCCGAGGGGGCTCACTGAAGCTTTCTTT. This gives the protein CASSSPRGLTEAFF.